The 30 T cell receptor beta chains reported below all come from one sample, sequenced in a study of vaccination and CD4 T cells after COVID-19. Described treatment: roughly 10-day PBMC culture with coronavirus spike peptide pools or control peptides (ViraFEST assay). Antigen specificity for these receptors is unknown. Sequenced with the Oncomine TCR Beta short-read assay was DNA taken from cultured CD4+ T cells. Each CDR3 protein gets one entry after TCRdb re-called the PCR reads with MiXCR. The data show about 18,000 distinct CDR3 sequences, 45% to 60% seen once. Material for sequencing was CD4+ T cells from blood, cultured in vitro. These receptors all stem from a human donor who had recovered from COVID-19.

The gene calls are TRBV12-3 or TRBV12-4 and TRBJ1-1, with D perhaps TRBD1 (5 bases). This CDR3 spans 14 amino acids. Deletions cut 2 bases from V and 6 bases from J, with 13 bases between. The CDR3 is CASSLQGTGAEAFF. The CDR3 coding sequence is TGTGCCAGCAGTTTACAGGGTACGGGAGCTGAAGCTTTCTTT.

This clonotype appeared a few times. The CDR3: CASSLAGVLNEQFF. CDR3 nucleotides: TGCGCCAGCAGCTTGGCCGGGGTACTTAATGAGCAGTTCTTC. The V and J genes are TRBV5-1 and TRBJ2-1; weak D call: TRBD2 (5 bases). This CDR3 spans 14 amino acids. Trimming pared 0 bases from V and 7 bases from J, leaving 11 bases between. Germline CDR1 is SGHRS and CDR2 is YFSETQ.

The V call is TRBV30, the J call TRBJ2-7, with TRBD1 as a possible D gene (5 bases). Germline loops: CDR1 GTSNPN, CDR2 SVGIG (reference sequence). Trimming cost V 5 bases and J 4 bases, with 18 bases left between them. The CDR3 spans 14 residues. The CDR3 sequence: CAWVDRRIPYEQYF. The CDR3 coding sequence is TGTGCCTGGGTTGACAGACGAATTCCTTACGAGCAGTACTTC.

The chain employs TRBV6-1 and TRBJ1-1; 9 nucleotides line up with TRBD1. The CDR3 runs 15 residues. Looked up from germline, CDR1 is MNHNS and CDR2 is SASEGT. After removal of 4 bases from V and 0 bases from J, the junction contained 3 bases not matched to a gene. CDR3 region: CASSAQGAVNTEAFF. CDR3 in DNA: TGTGCCAGCAGTGCACAGGGGGCTGTGAACACTGAAGCTTTCTTT.

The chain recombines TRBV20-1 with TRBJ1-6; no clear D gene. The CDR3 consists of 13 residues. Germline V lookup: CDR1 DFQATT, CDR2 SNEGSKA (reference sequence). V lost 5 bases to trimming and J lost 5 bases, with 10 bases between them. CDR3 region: CSAPTGDNSPLHF. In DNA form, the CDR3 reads TGCAGTGCTCCCACTGGGGATAATTCACCCCTCCACTTT.

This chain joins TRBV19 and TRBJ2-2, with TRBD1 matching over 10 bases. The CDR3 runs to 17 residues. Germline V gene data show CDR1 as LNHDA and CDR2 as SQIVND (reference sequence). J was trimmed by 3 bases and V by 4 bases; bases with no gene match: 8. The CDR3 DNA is TGTGCCAGTAGTAGGGTCGCCGGGACAGGGGACACCGGGGAGCTGTTTTTT. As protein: CASSRVAGTGDTGELFF.

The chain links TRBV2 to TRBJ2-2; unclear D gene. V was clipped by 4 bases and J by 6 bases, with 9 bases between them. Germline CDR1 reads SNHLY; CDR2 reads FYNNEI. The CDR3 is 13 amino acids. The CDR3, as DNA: TGTGCCAGCAGTGGAAGAGTTCCCGGGGAGCTGTTTTTT. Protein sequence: CASSGRVPGELFF.

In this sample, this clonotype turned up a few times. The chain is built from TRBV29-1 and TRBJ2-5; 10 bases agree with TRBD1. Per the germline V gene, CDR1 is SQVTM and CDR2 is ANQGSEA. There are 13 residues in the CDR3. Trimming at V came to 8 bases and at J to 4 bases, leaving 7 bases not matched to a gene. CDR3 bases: TGCAGCCTACGACAGGGGGCGGGAGAGACCCAGTACTTC. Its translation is CSLRQGAGETQYF.

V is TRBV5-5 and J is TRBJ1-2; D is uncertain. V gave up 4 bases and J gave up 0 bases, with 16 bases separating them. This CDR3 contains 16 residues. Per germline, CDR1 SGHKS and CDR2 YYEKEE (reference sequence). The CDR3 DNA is TGTGCCAGCAGCCTCAAACCGGATACAACTAACTATGGCTACACCTTC. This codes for CASSLKPDTTNYGYTF.

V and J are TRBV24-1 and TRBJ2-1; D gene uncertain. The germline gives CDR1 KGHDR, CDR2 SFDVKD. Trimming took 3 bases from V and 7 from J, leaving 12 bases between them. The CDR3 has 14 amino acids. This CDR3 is CATSDNSGYNEQFF. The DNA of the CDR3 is TGTGCCACCAGTGATAACTCGGGCTATAATGAGCAGTTCTTC.

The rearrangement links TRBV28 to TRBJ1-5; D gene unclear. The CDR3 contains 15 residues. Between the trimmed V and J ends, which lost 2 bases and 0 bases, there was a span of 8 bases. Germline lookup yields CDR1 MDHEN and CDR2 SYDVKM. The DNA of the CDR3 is TGTGCCAGCAGTTTAGAAGTTTATAGCAATCAGCCCCAGCATTTT. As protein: CASSLEVYSNQPQHF.

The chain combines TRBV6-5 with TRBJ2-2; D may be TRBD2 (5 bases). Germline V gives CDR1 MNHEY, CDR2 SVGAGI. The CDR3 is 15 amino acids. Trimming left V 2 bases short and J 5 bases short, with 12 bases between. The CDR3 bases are TGTGCCAGCAGTTACCCGGGGATGAGGACCGGGGAGCTGTTTTTT. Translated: CASSYPGMRTGELFF.

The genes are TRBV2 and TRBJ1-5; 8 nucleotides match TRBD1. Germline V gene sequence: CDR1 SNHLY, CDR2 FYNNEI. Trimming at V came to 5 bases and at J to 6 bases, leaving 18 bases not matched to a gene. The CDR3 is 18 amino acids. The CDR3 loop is CASSSDRVRLVLSQPQHF. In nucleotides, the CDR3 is TGTGCCAGCAGTTCGGACAGGGTGAGGTTGGTCCTGAGTCAGCCCCAGCATTTT.

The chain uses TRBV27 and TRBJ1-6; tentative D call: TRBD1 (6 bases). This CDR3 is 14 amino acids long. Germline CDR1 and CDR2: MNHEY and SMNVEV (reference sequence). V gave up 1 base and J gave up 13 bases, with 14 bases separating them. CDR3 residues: CASSLWDTLGPLHF. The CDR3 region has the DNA TGTGCCAGCAGTTTATGGGACACCCTTGGGCCCCTCCACTTT.

For the CDR3, the DNA is TGTGCCACGACCTTGACAGGCAACTATGGCTACACCTTC. It translates to CATTLTGNYGYTF. The chain recombines TRBV28 with TRBJ1-2; tentative D call: TRBD1 (6 bases). V lost 10 bases, J lost 2 bases, and 14 bases lay in between. This CDR3 region has 13 residues. Germline V lookup: CDR1 MDHEN, CDR2 SYDVKM.

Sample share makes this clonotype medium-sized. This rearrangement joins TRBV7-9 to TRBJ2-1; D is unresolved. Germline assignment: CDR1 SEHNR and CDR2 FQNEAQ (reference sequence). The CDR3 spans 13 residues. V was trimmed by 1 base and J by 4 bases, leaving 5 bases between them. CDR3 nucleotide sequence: TGTGCCAGCAGCTTAGGGCAGTACAATGAGCAGTTCTTC. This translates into CASSLGQYNEQFF.

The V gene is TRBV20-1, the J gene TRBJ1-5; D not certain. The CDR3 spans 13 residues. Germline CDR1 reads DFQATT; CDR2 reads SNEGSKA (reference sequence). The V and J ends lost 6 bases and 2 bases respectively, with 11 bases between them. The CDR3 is CSASPGGNQPQHF. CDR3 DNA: TGCAGTGCCTCGCCCGGCGGCAATCAGCCCCAGCATTTT.

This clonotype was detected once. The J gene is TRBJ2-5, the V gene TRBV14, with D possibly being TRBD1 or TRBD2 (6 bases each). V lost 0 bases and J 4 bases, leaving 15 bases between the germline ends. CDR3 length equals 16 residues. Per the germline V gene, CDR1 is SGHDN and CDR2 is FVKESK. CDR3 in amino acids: CASSQDLGGSGETQYF. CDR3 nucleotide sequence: TGTGCCAGCAGCCAAGATCTCGGGGGCTCCGGAGAGACCCAGTACTTC.

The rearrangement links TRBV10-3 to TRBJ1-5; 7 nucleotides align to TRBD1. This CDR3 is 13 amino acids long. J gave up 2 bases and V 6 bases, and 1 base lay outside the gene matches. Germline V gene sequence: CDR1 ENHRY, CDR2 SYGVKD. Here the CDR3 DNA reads TGTGCCATCAGAGGGGGCGGCAATCAGCCCCAGCATTTT. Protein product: CAIRGGGNQPQHF.

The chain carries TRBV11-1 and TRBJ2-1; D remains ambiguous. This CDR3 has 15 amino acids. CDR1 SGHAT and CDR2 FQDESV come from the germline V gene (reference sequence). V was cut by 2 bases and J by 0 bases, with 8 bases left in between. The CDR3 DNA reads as TGTGCCAGCAGCTTAACGGGCGACTCCTACAATGAGCAGTTCTTC. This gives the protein CASSLTGDSYNEQFF. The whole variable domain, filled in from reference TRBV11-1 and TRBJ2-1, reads EAEVAQSPRYKITEKSQAVAFWCDPISGHATLYWYRQILGQGPELLVQFQDESVVDDSQLPKDRFSAERLKGVDSTLKIQPAELGDSAMYLCASSLTGDSYNEQFFGPGTRLTVL.

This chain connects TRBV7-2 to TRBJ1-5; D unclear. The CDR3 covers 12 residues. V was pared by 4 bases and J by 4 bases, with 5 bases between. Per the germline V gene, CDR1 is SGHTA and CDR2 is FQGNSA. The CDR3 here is CASSYWNQPQHF. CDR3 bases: TGTGCCAGCAGCTATTGGAATCAGCCCCAGCATTTT.

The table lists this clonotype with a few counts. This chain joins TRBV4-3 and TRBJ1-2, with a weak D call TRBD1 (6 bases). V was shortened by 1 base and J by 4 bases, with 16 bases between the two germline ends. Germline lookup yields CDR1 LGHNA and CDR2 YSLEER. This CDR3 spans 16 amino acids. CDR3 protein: CASSQAVGQGFYGYTF. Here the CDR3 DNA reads TGCGCCAGCAGCCAAGCGGTGGGGCAGGGGTTCTATGGCTACACCTTC.

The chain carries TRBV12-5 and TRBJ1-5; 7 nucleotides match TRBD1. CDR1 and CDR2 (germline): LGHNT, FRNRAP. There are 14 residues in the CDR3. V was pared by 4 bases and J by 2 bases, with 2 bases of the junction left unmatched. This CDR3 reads CASGSTGGNQPQHF. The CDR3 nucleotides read TGTGCTAGTGGTTCCACAGGGGGCAATCAGCCCCAGCATTTT.

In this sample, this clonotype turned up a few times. The CDR3 sequence is CASRGIYYGYTF. The CDR3 bases are TGTGCCAGCAGGGGGATTTACTATGGCTACACCTTC. The chain links TRBV27 to TRBJ1-2; D is uncertain. From germline, CDR1 is MNHEY and CDR2 SMNVEV (reference sequence). The CDR3 loop spans 12 amino acids. Between the trimmed V and J ends, which lost 6 bases and 3 bases, there was a span of 8 bases.

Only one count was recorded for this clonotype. This CDR3 is CARLWGRALYEQYF. Written as DNA, the CDR3 is TGTGCCAGACTCTGGGGGAGGGCCCTCTACGAGCAGTACTTC. The genes are TRBV19 and TRBJ2-7; 7 bases align to TRBD2. Per germline, CDR1 LNHDA and CDR2 SQIVND (reference sequence). This CDR3 comprises 14 residues. J gave up 3 bases and V 9 bases, and 11 bases lay outside the gene matches.

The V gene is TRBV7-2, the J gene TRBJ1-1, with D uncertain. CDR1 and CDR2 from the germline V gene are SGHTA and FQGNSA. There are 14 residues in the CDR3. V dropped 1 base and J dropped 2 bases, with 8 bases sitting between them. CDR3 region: CASSLDMGNTEAFF. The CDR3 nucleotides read TGTGCCAGCAGCTTAGATATGGGTAACACTGAAGCTTTCTTT.

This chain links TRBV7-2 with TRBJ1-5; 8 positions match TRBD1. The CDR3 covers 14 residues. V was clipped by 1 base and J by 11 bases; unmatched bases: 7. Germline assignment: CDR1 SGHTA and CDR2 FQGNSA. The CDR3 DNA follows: TGTGCCAGCAGCTTAGAGACAGGGGTAGGGACCCAGCATTTT. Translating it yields CASSLETGVGTQHF.

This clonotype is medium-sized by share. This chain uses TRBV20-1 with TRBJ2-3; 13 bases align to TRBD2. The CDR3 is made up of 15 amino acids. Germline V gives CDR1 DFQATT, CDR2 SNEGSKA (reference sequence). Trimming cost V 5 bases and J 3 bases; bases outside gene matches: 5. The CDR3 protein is CSAPRLAGGTDTQYF. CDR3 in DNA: TGCAGTGCTCCACGACTAGCGGGAGGAACAGATACGCAGTATTTT.

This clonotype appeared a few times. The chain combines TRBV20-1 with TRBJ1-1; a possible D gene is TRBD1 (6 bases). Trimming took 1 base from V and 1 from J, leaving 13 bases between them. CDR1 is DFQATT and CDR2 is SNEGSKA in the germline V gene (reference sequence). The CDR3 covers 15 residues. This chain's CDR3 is CSARVTGRGNTEAFF. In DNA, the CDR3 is TGCAGTGCTAGAGTGACAGGCCGAGGGAACACTGAAGCTTTCTTT.

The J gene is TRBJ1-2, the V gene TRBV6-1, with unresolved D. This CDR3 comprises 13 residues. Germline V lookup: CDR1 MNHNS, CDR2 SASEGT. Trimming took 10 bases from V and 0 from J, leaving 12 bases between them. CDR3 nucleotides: TGTGCCACCAGAGGCCGAGCTAACTATGGCTACACCTTC. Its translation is CATRGRANYGYTF.